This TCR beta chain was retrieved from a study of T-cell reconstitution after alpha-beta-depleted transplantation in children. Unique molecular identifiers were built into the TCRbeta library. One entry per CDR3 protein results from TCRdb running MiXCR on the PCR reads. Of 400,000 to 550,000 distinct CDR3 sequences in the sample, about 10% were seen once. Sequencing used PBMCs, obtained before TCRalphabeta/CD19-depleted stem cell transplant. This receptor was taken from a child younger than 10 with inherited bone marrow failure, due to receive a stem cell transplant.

The CDR3 is CASSPGIAGGSEQYF. In DNA form, the CDR3 reads TGCGCCAGCAGCCCCGGGATAGCGGGAGGGTCTGAGCAGTACTTC. V gene TRBV4-3 combines with J gene TRBJ2-7; 11 nucleotides align to TRBD2. The J segment lost 7 bases and the V segment lost 4 bases, leaving 9 bases of the junction unmatched. Germline loops: CDR1 LGHNA, CDR2 YSLEER. The CDR3 has 15 residues.